This entry features one T cell receptor beta chain sequence. The junction differs from germline at one of its ends, possibly a read error. This sample is part of a study of blood T cells in healthy people across ages. Then a second PCR, running about 7 to 11 cycles, was carried out with a sample-barcoded 5' primer and a J-beta primer mix. TCRdb recomputed calls from the 5' RACE reads with MiXCR, one row per CDR3 protein. The profile shows some 760,000 distinct CDR3 sequences, roughly 25% of them singletons. Germline V gene data show CDR1 as MNHEY and CDR2 as SMNVEV (reference sequence). The CDR3 sequence is 15 residues long. The same data also went into a second study, on T cells of mothers and their children.

Specimen: blood. The receptor comes from a boy younger than 18 in good health. The rearrangement uses TRBV27 and TRBJ1-3, with D perhaps matching TRBD1 (5 bases). In DNA form, the CDR3 reads TGTGCCAGCAGTTATGACAGCAACTCTGGAAACACTATATATTTT. This gives the protein CASSYDSNSGNTIYF.